These T cell receptor beta chains were read from a single sample in a study of OX40 agonist ivuxolimab in advanced cancers. Sequencing was performed with immunoSEQ multiplex PCR; in TCRdb, only in-frame clones are kept and a portion is missing. This sample has around 50,000 clones; approximately 90% occur once, and the top ten carry approximately 0.69%. Sequencing was performed on CD4+ or CD8+ T cells sorted from blood, taken in a trial of the OX40 agonist ivuxolimab. These receptors were collected from an adult with an advanced solid tumor such as melanoma, head and neck, liver or kidney cancer. Each CDR3 is given with its conserved first and last residue. The order of the fields is V gene, D gene, clone size, J gene, CDR3 protein, CDR3 DNA. A D gene is named only where the DNA matches it firmly. Clone sizes are given selectively: once, few, many, or a class where the clone is expanded.

TRBV12-5	TRBD1	-	TRBJ1-2	CASGLGTGGQGGKANYGYTF	TGTGCTAGTGGTTTGGGTACGGGAGGCCAGGGGGGAAAAGCTAACTATGGCTACACCTTC
TRBV5-1	TRBD2	few	TRBJ2-1	CASSARLANEQFF	TGCGCCAGCAGCGCCCGACTAGCGAATGAGCAGTTCTTC
TRBV5-1	TRBD1	few	TRBJ2-5	CASSLAGGAFETQYF	TGCGCCAGCAGCTTGGCAGGGGGCGCTTTTGAGACCCAGTACTTC
TRBV7-6	TRBD2	-	TRBJ2-2	CASSLTSGWAGELFF	TGTGCCAGCAGCCTGACTAGCGGGTGGGCCGGGGAGCTGTTTTTT
TRBV19	TRBD1	once	TRBJ2-5	CASTTGRTGQETQYF	TGTGCCAGTACCACGGGAAGGACAGGACAAGAGACCCAGTACTTC
TRBV10-3	-	-	TRBJ2-7	CAISESSGEVSEQYF	TGTGCCATCAGTGAGTCTTCGGGAGAGGTCAGCGAGCAGTACTTC
TRBV5-6	-	-	TRBJ2-5	CASSRLVGEETQYF	TGTGCCAGCAGTAGGCTCGTGGGAGAAGAGACCCAGTACTTC
TRBV13	TRBD1	-	TRBJ1-3	CASSTRQGGNTIYF	TGTGCCAGCAGCACCAGACAGGGTGGAAACACCATATATTTT
TRBV5-1	TRBD1	few	TRBJ1-1	CASSPGGGTGDTEAFF	TGCGCCAGCAGCCCAGGGGGGGGCACTGGAGACACTGAAGCTTTCTTT
TRBV18	-	-	TRBJ2-6	CASSTWDMLSSGANVLTF	TGTGCCAGCTCAACTTGGGACATGCTGAGCTCTGGGGCCAACGTCCTGACTTTC